This T cell receptor beta chain was sequenced during a study of Tregs in tolerant kidney transplant recipients. The sample holds a few counts of this clone. Other DNA sequences in the same sample also yield this CDR3. Related graft donors supplied nonmyeloablative bone marrow transplants, and mixed chimerism was transient. The assay was immunoSEQ multiplex PCR, and TCRdb's table has in-frame clones only and misses some. The sample carries approximately 50,000 clones, 90% to 95% recorded once. The specimen was CD8+ T cells from blood (PBMCs), collected 24 months after the transplant. This TCR derives from a human patient who received a combined kidney and bone marrow transplant. The graft donor may have given rise to some T cells.

The CDR3 sequence: CASSLGGMTYEQYF. CDR3 nucleotide sequence: TGTGCCAGCAGTTTGGGTGGAATGACTTACGAGCAGTACTTC. The chain is built from TRBV27 and TRBJ2-7; D unresolved. The CDR3 loop spans 14 amino acids. The V gene's germline CDR1 is MNHEY and CDR2 SMNVEV (reference sequence). V was shortened by 3 bases and J by 4 bases, with 13 bases between the two germline ends.